Listed below are T cell receptor beta chains from one sample, sequenced in a study of blood T cell repertoires in COVID-19. The table came from immunoSEQ multiplex PCR; TCRdb's copy has only in-frame clones and leaves some out. The sample has tens of thousands of clones, about 83% seen once. Sequenced input: peripheral blood. The receptors stem from a woman aged 60-75 years with acute or convalescent COVID-19. Each CDR3 is given with its conserved first and last residue. The order of the fields is J gene, clone size, D gene, V gene, CDR3 DNA, CDR3 protein. A D gene is named only where the DNA matches it firmly. Clone size is stated in some rows and not others, as once, few, many or a class when expanded.

>TRBJ1-2|NA|TRBD1|TRBV4-2
TGTGCCAGCAGCCTCGGGACAGGGGCTAACTATGGCTACACCTTC
CASSLGTGANYGYTF
>TRBJ1-1|NA|TRBD1|TRBV27
TGTGCCAGCAGTTTGTTTCGTTCGTTCGGTCCAGGGGGCTTCGGGGCCACTGAAGCTTTCTTT
CASSLFRSFGPGGFGATEAFF
>TRBJ1-2|NA|TRBD1|TRBV3-1/TRBV3-2
TGTGCCAGCAGCCACCTGACAGGGGGTTCGGGGACGGGAGGCTACACCTTC
CASSHLTGGSGTGGYTF
>TRBJ1-2|NA|TRBD1|TRBV27
TGTGCCAGCAGGACAGACAGGGGAGGAGGCTACACCTTC
CASRTDRGGGYTF
>TRBJ1-3|NA|NA|TRBV5-1
TGCGCCAGCAGCTTTGATCGTCAGGGGCTGGGAAACACCATATATTTT
CASSFDRQGLGNTIYF
>TRBJ2-2|NA|TRBD1|TRBV10-2
TGCGCCAGCCGACAGGGGGCCAACACCGGGGAGCTGTTTTTT
CASRQGANTGELFF
>TRBJ2-5|NA|NA|TRBV4-1
TGCGCCAGCAGCCAAGATCATAGCGCCCACCAAGAGACCCAGTACTTC
CASSQDHSAHQETQYF
>TRBJ2-7|NA|TRBD2|TRBV6-4
TGTGCCAGCACCGCGGGAGGCCTCGGGCGGCAGTACTTC
CASTAGGLGRQYF
>TRBJ2-5|NA|TRBD2|TRBV3-1/TRBV3-2
TGTGCCAGCAGCCAACCAATAGCGGGGGGGCGGGAGACCCAGTACTTC
CASSQPIAGGRETQYF
>TRBJ1-2|NA|NA|TRBV29-1
TGCAGCGCAGGGGATGACGGCTACACCTTC
CSAGDDGYTF
>TRBJ1-3|NA|NA|TRBV7-2
TGTGCCAGCACCGGACAGACGTTGGGGGGAAACACCATATATTTT
CASTGQTLGGNTIYF
>TRBJ1-5|NA|NA|TRBV27
TGTGCCAGCAGTTTAAATTGGCAGACGGTACCGGGTGGCCAGCATTTT
CASSLNWQTVPGGQHF
>TRBJ1-4|few|NA|TRBV3-1/TRBV3-2
TGTGCCAGCAGATTAACAGCAACTAATGAAAAACTGTTTTTT
CASRLTATNEKLFF
>TRBJ2-7|NA|TRBD2|TRBV19
TGTGCCAGTAGCTATGGAGAGGCAGGGACTACCTCGAGGGCCCACGAGCAGTACTTC
CASSYGEAGTTSRAHEQYF
>TRBJ1-1|NA|NA|TRBV9
TGTGCCACCGCCCGGGAGGCCCGCGACACTGAAGCTTTCTTT
CATAREARDTEAFF
>TRBJ1-2|NA|NA|TRBV5-1
TGCGCCAGCAGCTTGGAGAGCTGGAGCTATGGCTACACCTTC
CASSLESWSYGYTF
>TRBJ2-1|NA|TRBD2|TRBV7-9
TGTGCCAGCAGCTTAGGTAGCGGGAGATCCAATGAGCAGTTCTTC
CASSLGSGRSNEQFF
>TRBJ2-1|NA|TRBD1|TRBV10-1
TGCGCCAGCAGCCTCGGGACAGGGCTCAGGAATGAGCAGTTCTTC
CASSLGTGLRNEQFF
>TRBJ1-1|NA|NA|TRBV27
TGTGCCAGCAGGGGACACGCCATCTCGAACACTGAAGCTTTCTTT
CASRGHAISNTEAFF
>TRBJ1-6|NA|NA|TRBV20-1
TGCAGTGCTAGTCAATCCAGGGCAGGGGTAGTCGATTCACCCCTCCACTTT
CSASQSRAGVVDSPLHF
>TRBJ2-5|NA|TRBD1|TRBV27
TGTGCCAGCAGTTTTACAGGGGGATCAGAGACCCAGTACTTC
CASSFTGGSETQYF
>TRBJ2-7|NA|NA|TRBV5-1
TGCGCCAGCAGCCTAGAGTACGAGCAGTACTTC
CASSLEYEQYF
>TRBJ1-5|NA|NA|TRBV6-1
TGTGCCAGCAGTGACCGGGAACATAGGGGGATCAATCAGCCCCAGCATTTT
CASSDREHRGINQPQHF
>TRBJ1-1|once|NA|TRBV19
TGTGCCACCACAGCCCGGGGGTCGAACACTGAAGCTTTCTTT
CATTARGSNTEAFF
>TRBJ2-7|NA|TRBD2|TRBV6-6
TGTGCCAGCAGTTACTCTAGCGGGGGCCCCTACGAGCAGTACTTC
CASSYSSGGPYEQYF
>TRBJ2-1|NA|NA|TRBV29-1
TGCAGCGTTGAAGACAATAGGGGGAGCTCCTACAATGAGCAGTTCTTC
CSVEDNRGSSYNEQFF
>TRBJ1-1|NA|NA|TRBV7-9
TGTGCCAGCAGTAGAGGAGAGTCCGAAGCTTTCTTT
CASSRGESEAFF
>TRBJ2-3|NA|NA|TRBV27
TGTGCCAGCAGTTTATCGTTTGGAGCCTCGGATACAGATACGCAGTATTTT
CASSLSFGASDTDTQYF
>TRBJ2-7|NA|NA|TRBV5-4
TGTGCCAGCAGCTTGGGCGGTACCCTATACGAGCAGTACTTC
CASSLGGTLYEQYF